This T cell receptor (beta chain) was found in a study of blood T cell repertoires in COVID-19. Looking at the study overall: Sites across the United States, Italy and Spain contributed samples from acute and convalescent COVID-19. Sources were T cells, B-cell-depleted T cells, or PBMCs; the material itself was cDNA or gDNA.

Authors' data handling: Nucleated cell counts were estimated from reference gene primer amplification. Sequencing used immunoSEQ multiplex PCR; TCRdb keeps in-frame clones, though not all of them. Clonal size and the V and J genes are those of that table, whereas D and trimming came from the DNA. Among under 150,000 clones listed, about four fifths were seen once. The sequencing input was peripheral blood. This TCR derives from an older man with acute or convalescent COVID-19.

The DNA of the CDR3 is TGTGCCAGCAGCGGAGAGGAGCGTATTGCAACTAATGAAAAACTGTTTTTT. It translates to CASSGEERIATNEKLFF. The rearrangement uses TRBV21-1 and TRBJ1-4. TRBV21-1 counts as a pseudogene. The CDR3 sequence is 17 residues long.